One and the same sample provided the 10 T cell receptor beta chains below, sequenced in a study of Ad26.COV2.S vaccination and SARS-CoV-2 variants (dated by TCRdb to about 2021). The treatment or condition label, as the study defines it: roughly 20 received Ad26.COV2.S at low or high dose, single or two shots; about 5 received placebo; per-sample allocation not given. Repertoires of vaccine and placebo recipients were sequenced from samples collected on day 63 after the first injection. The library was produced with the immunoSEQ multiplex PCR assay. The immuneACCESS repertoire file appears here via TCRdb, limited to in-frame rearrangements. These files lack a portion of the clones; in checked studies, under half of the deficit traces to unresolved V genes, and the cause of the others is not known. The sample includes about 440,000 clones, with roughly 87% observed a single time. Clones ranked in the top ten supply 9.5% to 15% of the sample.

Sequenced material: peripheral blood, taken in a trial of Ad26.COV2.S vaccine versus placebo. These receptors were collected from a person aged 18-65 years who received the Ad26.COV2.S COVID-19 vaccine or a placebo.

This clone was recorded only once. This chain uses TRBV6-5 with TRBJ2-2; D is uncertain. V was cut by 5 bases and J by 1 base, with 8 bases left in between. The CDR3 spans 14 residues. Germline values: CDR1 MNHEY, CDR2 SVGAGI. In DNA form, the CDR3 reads TGTGCCAGCAGTCGAACACGGAACACCGGGGAGCTGTTTTTT. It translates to CASSRTRNTGELFF.

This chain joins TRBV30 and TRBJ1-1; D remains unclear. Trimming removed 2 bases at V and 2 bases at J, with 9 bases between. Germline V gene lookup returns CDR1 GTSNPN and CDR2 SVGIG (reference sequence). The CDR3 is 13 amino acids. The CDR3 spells CAWSTARNTEAFF. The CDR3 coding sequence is TGTGCCTGGAGTACCGCCCGAAACACTGAAGCTTTCTTT.

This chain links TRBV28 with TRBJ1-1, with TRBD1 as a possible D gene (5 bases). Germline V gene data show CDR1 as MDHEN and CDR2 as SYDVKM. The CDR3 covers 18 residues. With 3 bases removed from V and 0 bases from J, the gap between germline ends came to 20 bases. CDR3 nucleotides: TGTGCCAGCAGTTTTAGTATCGGTCTTGGGGCTGTGAACACTGAAGCTTTCTTT. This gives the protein CASSFSIGLGAVNTEAFF.

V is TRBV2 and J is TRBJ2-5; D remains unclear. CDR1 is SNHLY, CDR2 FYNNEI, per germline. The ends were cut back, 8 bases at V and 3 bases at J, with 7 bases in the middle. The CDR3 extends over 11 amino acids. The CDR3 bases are TGTGCCAGCGGGCCTAAAGAGACCCAGTACTTC. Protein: CASGPKETQYF.

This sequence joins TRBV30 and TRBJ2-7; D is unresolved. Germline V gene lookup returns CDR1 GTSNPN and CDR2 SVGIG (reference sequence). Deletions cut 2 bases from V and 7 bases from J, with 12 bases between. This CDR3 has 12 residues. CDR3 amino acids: CAWSHANTEQYF. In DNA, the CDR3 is TGTGCCTGGAGTCACGCCAACACTGAGCAGTACTTC.

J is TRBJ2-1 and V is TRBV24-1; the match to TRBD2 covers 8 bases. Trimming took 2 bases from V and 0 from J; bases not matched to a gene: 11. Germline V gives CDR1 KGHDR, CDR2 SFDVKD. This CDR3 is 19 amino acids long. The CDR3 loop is CATSDSRTSTTSSYNEQFF. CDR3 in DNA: TGTGCCACCAGTGATTCACGGACTAGCACTACAAGCTCCTACAATGAGCAGTTCTTC.

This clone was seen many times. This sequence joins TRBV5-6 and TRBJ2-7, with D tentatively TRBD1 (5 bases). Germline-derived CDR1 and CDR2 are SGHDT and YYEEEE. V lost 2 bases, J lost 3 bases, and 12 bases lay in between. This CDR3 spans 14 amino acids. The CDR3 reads CASSFLGRDYEQYF. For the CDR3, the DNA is TGTGCCAGCAGCTTCTTGGGCAGGGACTACGAGCAGTACTTC.

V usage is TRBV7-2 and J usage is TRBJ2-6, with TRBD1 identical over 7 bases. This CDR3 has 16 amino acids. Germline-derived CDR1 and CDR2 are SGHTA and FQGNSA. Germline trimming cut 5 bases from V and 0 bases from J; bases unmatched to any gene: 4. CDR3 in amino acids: CASSNRQGSGANVLTF. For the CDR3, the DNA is TGTGCCAGCAGCAACCGACAGGGCTCTGGGGCCAACGTCCTGACTTTC.

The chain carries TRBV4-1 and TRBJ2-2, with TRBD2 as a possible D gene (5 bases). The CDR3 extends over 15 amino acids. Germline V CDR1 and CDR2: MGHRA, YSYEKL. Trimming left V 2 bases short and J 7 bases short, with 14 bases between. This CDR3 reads CASSQRGQAGGELFF. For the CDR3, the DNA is TGCGCCAGCAGCCAACGCGGGCAGGCCGGCGGGGAGCTGTTTTTT.

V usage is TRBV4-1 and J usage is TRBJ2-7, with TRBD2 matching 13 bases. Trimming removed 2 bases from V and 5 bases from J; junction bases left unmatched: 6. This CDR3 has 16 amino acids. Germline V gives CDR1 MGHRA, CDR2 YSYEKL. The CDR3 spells CASSQQGLAGSHEQYF. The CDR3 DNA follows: TGCGCCAGCAGCCAACAGGGACTAGCGGGATCCCACGAGCAGTACTTC.